Here is one T cell receptor (beta chain) with its context. Clones were sequenced by immunoSEQ multiplex PCR, and TCRdb holds only the in-frame ones, with some missing. This table holds 160,000 or so clones, 96% found once. The sample comes from a study of control samples from healthy donors and cancer patients. The length of the CDR3 is 18 residues. In germline, CDR1 is MDHEN, CDR2 SYDVKM. Trimming shortened V by 2 bases and J by 0 bases, and 18 bases separated the two germline ends. The V gene is TRBV28, the J gene TRBJ2-3, with a possible D match to TRBD2 (7 bases). This sequence originates from a woman aged 25 to 39 in good health. Sequencing was carried out using blood. CDR3 sequence reads: CASSLRGGRPRSTDTQYF. CDR3 nucleotide sequence: TGTGCCAGCAGTTTAAGGGGGGGGAGGCCTCGGAGCACAGATACGCAGTATTTT.